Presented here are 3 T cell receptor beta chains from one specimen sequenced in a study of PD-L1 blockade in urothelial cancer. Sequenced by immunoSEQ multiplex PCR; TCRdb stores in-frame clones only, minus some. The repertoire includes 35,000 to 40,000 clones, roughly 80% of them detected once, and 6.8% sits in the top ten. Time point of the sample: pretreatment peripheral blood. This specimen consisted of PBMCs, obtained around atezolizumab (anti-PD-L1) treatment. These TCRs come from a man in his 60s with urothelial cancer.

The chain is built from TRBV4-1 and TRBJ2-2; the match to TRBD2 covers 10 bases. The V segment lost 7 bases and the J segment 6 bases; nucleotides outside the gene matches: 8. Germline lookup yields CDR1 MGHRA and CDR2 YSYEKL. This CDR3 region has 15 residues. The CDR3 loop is CASTLYSGGAGELFF. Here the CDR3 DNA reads TGCGCCAGCACCCTGTACAGCGGGGGGGCCGGGGAGCTGTTTTTT.

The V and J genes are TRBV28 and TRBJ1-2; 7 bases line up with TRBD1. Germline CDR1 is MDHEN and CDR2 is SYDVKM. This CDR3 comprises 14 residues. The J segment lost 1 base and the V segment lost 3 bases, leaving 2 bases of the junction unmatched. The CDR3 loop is CASSFRGLNYGYTF. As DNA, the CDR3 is TGTGCCAGCAGTTTTAGGGGGCTTAACTATGGCTACACCTTC.

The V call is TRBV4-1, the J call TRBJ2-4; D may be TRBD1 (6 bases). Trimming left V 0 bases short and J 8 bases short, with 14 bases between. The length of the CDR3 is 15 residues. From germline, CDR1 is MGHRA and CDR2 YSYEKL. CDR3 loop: CASSQDRQALYIQYF. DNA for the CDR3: TGCGCCAGCAGCCAAGACAGACAGGCCCTGTACATTCAGTACTTC.